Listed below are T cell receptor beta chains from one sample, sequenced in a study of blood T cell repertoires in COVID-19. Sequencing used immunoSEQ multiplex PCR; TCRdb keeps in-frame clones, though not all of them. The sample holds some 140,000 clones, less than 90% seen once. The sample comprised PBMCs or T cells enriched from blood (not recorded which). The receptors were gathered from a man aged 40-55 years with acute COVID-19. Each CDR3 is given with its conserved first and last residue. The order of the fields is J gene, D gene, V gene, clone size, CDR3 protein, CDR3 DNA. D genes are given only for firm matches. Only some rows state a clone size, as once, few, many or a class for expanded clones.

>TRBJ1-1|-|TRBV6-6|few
CASSYGIGDTEAFF
TGTGCCAGCAGTTACGGGATAGGGGACACTGAAGCTTTCTTT
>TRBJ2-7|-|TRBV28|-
CASNLGPSYEQYF
TGTGCCAGCAACCTAGGTCCCTCCTACGAGCAGTACTTC
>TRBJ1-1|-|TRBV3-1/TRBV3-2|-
CASSQEPGAEAFF
TGTGCCAGCAGCCAAGAACCGGGGGCTGAAGCTTTCTTT
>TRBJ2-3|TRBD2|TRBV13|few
CASSSTPLSGIGTDTQYF
TGTGCCAGCAGCTCAACCCCCCTTAGCGGGATTGGCACAGATACGCAGTATTTT
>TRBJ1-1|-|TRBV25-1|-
CASIRCNELDRNTEAFF
TGTGCCAGCATTCGGTGCAATGAACTAGACCGTAACACTGAAGCTTTCTTT
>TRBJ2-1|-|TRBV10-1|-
CASSESQGRFNEQFF
TGCGCCAGCAGTGAGTCCCAGGGTCGGTTCAATGAGCAGTTCTTC
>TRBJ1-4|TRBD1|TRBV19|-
CASSTGQDANEKLFF
TGTGCCAGTAGTACCGGACAGGACGCAAATGAAAAACTGTTTTTT
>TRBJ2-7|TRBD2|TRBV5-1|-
CASRESGGPYEQYF
TGCGCCAGCAGAGAAAGCGGGGGACCCTACGAGCAGTACTTC
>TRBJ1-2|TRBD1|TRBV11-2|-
CASSADPGQHNYGYTF
TGTGCCAGCAGCGCCGATCCGGGACAGCATAACTATGGCTACACCTTC
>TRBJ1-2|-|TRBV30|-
CAQTITINYGYTF
TGTGCACAGACCATCACCATTAACTATGGCTACACCTTC
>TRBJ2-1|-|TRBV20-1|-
CSARSTNEQFF
TGCAGTGCTAGGTCTACCAATGAGCAGTTCTTC
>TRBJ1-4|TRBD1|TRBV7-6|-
CASSLTGGEKLFF
TGTGCCAGCAGCCTCACAGGGGGTGAAAAACTGTTTTTT
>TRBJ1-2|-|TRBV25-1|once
CASSGPRRENYGYTF
TGTGCCAGCAGTGGTCCACGCAGGGAAAACTATGGCTACACCTTC
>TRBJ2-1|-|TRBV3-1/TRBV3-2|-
CASSQDLRQDEQFF
TGTGCCAGCAGCCAAGATCTCCGACAGGATGAGCAGTTCTTC
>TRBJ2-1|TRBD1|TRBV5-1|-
CASRGDRVAGEQFF
TGCGCCAGCAGGGGGGACAGGGTGGCAGGTGAGCAGTTCTTC
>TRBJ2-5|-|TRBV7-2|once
CASSLEPLSPQETQYF
TGTGCCAGCAGCTTAGAGCCCCTAAGTCCCCAAGAGACCCAGTACTTC
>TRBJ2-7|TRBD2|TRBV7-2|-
CASSEGLAGDFDLAYEQYF
TGTGCCAGCAGCGAAGGACTAGCGGGGGACTTCGACCTAGCCTACGAGCAGTACTTC
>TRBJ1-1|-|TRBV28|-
CASSSDPGENTEAFF
TGTGCCAGCAGTTCAGATCCAGGGGAAAACACTGAAGCTTTCTTT
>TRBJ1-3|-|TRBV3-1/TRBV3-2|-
CASSQDPGARNTIYF
TGTGCCAGCAGCCAAGACCCAGGGGCAAGAAACACCATATATTTT
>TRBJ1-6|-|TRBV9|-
CASSSGPFQALHF
TGTGCCAGCAGCTCAGGTCCCTTTCAGGCCCTCCACTTT
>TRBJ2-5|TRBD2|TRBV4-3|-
CASSQDRGLEETQYF
TGCGCCAGCAGCCAAGATCGGGGACTAGAAGAGACCCAGTACTTC
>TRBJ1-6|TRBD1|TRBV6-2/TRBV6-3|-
CASSPGQGDSPLHF
TGTGCCAGCAGCCCGGGACAGGGTGATTCACCCCTCCACTTT
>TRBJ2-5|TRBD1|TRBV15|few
CATSGRGIEETQYF
TGTGCCACCAGCGGCAGGGGGATTGAAGAGACCCAGTACTTC
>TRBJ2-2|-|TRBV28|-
CASSPRQGGEQSGELFF
TGTGCCAGCAGTCCCCGGCAGGGGGGAGAACAGAGCGGGGAGCTGTTTTTT
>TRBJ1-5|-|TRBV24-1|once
CATSDNDRQPQHF
TGTGCCACCAGTGACAATGACAGGCAGCCCCAGCATTTT
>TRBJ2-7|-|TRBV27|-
CATRRTAGAREQYF
TGTGCCACTAGGAGGACAGCAGGAGCGAGGGAGCAGTACTTC
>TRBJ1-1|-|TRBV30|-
CAWSGFDRLNTEAFF
TGTGCCTGGAGTGGCTTCGACAGGCTGAACACTGAAGCTTTCTTT
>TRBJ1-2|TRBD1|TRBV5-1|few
CASSQGQGGGYTF
TGCGCCAGCAGCCAAGGACAGGGTGGAGGCTACACCTTC
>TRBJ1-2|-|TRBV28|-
CASRSPGGPYYGYTF
TGTGCCAGCAGGTCCCCCGGCGGGCCTTACTATGGCTACACCTTC
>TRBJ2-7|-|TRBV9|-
CASSVGSGNYEQYF
TGTGCCAGCAGCGTAGGGTCAGGGAACTACGAGCAGTACTTC
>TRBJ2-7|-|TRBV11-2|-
CASSLVRDSDYEQYF
TGTGCCAGCAGCTTAGTCCGCGACTCAGACTACGAGCAGTACTTC
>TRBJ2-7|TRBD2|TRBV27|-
CASSPGTSGYEQYF
TGTGCCAGCAGTCCCGGGACTAGCGGCTACGAGCAGTACTTC
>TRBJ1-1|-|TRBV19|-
CASSIATGRAEAFF
TGTGCCAGTAGTATCGCGACAGGACGGGCTGAAGCTTTCTTT
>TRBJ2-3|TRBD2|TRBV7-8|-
CASSLPRPTSGSTDTQYF
TGTGCCAGCAGCTTACCCAGACCGACTAGCGGGAGCACAGATACGCAGTATTTT
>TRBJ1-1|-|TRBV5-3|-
CAKQVPQGTEAFF
TGTGCCAAACAGGTTCCACAGGGCACTGAAGCTTTCTTT
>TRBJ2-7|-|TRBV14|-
CASSTWRGSYEQYF
TGTGCCAGCAGCACTTGGCGGGGATCCTACGAGCAGTACTTC
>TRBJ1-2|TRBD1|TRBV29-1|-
CSVGQTTNYGYTF
TGCAGCGTGGGACAGACAACTAACTATGGCTACACCTTC
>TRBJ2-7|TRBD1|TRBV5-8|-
CASSSGTASYEQYF
TGTGCCAGCAGCTCCGGGACAGCTTCCTACGAGCAGTACTTC
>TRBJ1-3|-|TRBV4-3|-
CASSQNPGSGNTIYF
TGCGCCAGCAGCCAAAACCCAGGGTCAGGAAACACCATATATTTT
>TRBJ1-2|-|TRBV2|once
CASRGGVINYGYTF
TGTGCCAGCCGAGGAGGGGTCATTAACTATGGCTACACCTTC
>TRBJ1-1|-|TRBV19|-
CASSLDRTNTEAFF
TGTGCCAGTAGTCTCGACAGGACGAACACTGAAGCTTTCTTT
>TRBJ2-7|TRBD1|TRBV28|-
CASRNRGDTLEQYF
TGTGCCAGCAGGAACAGGGGCGATACCCTCGAGCAGTACTTC
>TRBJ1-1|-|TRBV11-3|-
CASSPGGGANTEAFF
TGTGCCAGCAGCCCTGGTGGGGGGGCTAACACTGAAGCTTTCTTT
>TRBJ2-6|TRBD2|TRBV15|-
CATLGGGSGSGANVLTF
TGTGCCACCCTCGGGGGGGGAAGTGGCTCTGGGGCCAACGTCCTGACTTTC
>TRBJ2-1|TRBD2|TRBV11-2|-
CASSYRTSGSGRGEFF
TGTGCCAGCAGCTACCGGACTAGCGGGTCCGGAAGAGGCGAGTTCTTC
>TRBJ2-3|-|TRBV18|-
CASLFGGYTDTQYF
TGTGCCAGCTTATTTGGCGGCTACACAGATACGCAGTATTTT
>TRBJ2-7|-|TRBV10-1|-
CASSESMSGGGDGYEQYF
TGCGCCAGCAGTGAGTCGATGTCGGGGGGCGGGGACGGGTACGAGCAGTACTTC
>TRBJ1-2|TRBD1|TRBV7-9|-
CASSLGGISYGYTF
TGTGCCAGCAGCCTAGGGGGCATTTCCTATGGCTACACCTTC
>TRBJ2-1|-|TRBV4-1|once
CASSQGLAVSSYNEQFF
TGCGCCAGCAGCCAAGGGCTGGCGGTGAGCTCCTACAATGAGCAGTTCTTC
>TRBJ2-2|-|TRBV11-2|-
CASSARQIRGELFF
TGTGCCAGCAGCGCCCGACAGATTCGCGGGGAGCTGTTTTTT
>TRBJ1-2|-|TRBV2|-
CASNEGANYGYTF
TGTGCCAGCAATGAAGGAGCTAACTATGGCTACACCTTC
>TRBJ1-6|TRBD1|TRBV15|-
CATSSLGRQGNSPLHF
TGTGCCACCAGCAGTTTAGGGAGACAGGGGAATTCACCCCTCCACTTT
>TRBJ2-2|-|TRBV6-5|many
CASRATYGELFF
TGTGCCAGCAGAGCAACCTACGGGGAGCTGTTTTTT